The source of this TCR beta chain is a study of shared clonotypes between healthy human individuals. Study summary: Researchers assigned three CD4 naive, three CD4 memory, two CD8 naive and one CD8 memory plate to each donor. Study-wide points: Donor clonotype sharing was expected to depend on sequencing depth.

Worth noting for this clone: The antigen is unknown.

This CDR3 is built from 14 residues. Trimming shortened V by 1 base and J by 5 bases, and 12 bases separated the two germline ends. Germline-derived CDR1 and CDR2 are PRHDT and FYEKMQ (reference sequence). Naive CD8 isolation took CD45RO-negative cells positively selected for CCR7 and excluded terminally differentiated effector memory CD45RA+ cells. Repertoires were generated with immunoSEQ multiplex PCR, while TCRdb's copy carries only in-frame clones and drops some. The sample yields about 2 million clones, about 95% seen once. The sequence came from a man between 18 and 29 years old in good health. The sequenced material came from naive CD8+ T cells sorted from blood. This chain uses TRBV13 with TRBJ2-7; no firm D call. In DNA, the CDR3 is TGTGCCAGCAGCTTAGTTTACCAAAGCCACGAGCAGTACTTC. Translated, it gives CASSLVYQSHEQYF. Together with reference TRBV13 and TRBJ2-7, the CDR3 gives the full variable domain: AAGVIQSPRHLIKEKRETATLKCYPIPRHDTVYWYQQGPGQDPQFLISFYEKMQSDKGSIPDRFSAQQFSDYHSELNMSSLELGDSALYFCASSLVYQSHEQYFGPGTRLTVT.